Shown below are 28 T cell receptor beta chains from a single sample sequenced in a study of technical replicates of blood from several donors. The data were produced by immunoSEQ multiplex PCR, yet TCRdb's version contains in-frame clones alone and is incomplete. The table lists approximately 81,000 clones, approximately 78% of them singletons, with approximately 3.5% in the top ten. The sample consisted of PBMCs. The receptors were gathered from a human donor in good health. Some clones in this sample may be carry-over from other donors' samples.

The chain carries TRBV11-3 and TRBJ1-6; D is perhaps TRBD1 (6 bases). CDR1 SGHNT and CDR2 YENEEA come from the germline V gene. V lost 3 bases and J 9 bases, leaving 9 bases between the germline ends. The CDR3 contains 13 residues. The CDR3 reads CASSLRGGSPLHF. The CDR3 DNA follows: TGTGCCAGCAGCTTGAGAGGGGGTTCACCCCTCCACTTT.

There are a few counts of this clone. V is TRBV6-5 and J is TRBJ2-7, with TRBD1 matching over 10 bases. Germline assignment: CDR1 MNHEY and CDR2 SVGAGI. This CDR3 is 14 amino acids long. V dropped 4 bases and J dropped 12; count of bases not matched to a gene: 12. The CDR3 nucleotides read TGTGCCAGCAGTTCCAACTCGGACAGGGGGGTTCGGTACTTC. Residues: CASSSNSDRGVRYF.

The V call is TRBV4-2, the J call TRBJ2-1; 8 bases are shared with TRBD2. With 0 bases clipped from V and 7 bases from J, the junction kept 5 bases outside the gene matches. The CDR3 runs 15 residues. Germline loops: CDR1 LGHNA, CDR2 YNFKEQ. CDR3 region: CASSQEDTSGNEQFF. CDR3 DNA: TGTGCCAGCAGCCAAGAGGACACTAGCGGAAATGAGCAGTTCTTC.

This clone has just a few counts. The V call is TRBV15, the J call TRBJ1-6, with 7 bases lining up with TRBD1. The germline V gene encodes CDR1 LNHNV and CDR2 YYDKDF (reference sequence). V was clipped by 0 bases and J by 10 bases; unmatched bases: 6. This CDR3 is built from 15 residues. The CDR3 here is CATSRDDREISPLHF. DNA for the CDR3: TGTGCCACCAGCAGAGATGACAGGGAAATATCACCCCTCCACTTT.

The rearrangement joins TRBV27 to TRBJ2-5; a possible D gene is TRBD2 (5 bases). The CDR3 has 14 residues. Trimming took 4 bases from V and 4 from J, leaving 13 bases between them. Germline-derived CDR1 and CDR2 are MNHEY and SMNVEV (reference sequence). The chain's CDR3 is CASSSGYSGETQYF. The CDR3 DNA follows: TGTGCCAGCAGTTCGGGGTACTCGGGAGAGACCCAGTACTTC.

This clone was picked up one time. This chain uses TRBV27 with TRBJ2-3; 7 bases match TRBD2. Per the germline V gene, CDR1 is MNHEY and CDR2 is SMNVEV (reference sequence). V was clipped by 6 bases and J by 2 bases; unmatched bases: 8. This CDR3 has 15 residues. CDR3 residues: CASRARGVSTDTQYF. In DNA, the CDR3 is TGTGCCAGCAGGGCACGGGGGGTTTCCACAGATACGCAGTATTTT.

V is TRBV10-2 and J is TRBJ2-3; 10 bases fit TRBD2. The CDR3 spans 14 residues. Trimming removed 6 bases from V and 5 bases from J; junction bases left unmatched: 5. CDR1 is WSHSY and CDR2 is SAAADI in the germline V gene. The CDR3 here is CASRSGGAGDTQYF. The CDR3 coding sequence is TGCGCCAGCAGGAGCGGGGGGGCCGGAGATACGCAGTATTTT.

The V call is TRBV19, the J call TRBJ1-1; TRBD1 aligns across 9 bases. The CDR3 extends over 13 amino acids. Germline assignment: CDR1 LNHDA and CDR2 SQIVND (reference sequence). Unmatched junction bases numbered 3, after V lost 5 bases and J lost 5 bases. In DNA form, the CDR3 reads TGTGCCAGTAGTGTGACAGGGGGGACTGAAGCTTTCTTT. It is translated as CASSVTGGTEAFF.

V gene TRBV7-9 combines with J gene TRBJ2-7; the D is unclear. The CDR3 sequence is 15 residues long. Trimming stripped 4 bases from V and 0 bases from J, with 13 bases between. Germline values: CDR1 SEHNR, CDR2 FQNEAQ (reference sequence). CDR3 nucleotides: TGTGCCAGCAGCTCCGCGGCTGGCAGCTCCTACGAGCAGTACTTC. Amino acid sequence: CASSSAAGSSYEQYF.

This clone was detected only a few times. In DNA, the CDR3 is TGCGCCAGCAGCTTTTACACAGGGGTGAACACTGAAGCTTTCTTT. Its protein product is CASSFYTGVNTEAFF. The chain combines TRBV5-1 with TRBJ1-1, with 7 bases fitting TRBD1. The V gene end was trimmed by 2 bases and the J gene end by 0 bases; junction bases not matched to a gene: 4. This CDR3 has 15 residues. CDR1 and CDR2 (germline): SGHRS, YFSETQ.

The CDR3 coding sequence is TGTGCCAGCTTGCGTTCCCTCATTAGCTCGAACTACACCTTC. Residues: CASLRSLISSNYTF. V usage is TRBV2 and J usage is TRBJ1-2, with D unclear. There are 14 residues in the CDR3. Looked up from germline, CDR1 is SNHLY and CDR2 is FYNNEI. V was shortened by 8 bases and J by 10 bases, with 23 bases between the two germline ends.

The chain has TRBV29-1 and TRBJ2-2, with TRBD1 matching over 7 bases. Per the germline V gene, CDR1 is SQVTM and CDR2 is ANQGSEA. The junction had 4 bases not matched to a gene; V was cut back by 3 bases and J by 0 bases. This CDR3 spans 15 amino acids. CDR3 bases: TGCAGCGTTGAGAGACAGGGATCGAACACCGGGGAGCTGTTTTTT. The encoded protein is CSVERQGSNTGELFF.

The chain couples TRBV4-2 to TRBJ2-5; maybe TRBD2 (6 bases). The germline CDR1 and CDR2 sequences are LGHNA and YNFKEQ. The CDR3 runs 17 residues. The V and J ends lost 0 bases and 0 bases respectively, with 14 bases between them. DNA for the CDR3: TGTGCCAGCAGCCAAGATCAGTCGGGAGACTACCAAGAGACCCAGTACTTC. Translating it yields CASSQDQSGDYQETQYF.

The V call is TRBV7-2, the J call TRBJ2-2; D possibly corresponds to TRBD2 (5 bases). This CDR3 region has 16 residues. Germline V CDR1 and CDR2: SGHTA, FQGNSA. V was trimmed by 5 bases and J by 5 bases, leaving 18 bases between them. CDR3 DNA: TGTGCCAGCAGCGGACTTTGGTTCCCCCTAACCGGGGAGCTGTTTTTT. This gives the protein CASSGLWFPLTGELFF.

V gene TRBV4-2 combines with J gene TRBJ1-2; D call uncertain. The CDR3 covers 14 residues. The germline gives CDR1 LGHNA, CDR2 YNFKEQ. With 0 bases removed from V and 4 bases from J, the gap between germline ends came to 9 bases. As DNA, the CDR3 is TGTGCCAGCAGCCAAGAGGGCCGGTTCTATGGCTACACCTTC. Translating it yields CASSQEGRFYGYTF.

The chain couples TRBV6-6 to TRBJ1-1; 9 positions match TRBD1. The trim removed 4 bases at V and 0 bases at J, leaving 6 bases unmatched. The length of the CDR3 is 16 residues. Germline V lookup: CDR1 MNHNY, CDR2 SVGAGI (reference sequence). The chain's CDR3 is CASSSVDRGMNTEAFF. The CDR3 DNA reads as TGTGCCAGCAGTTCGGTAGACAGGGGGATGAACACTGAAGCTTTCTTT.

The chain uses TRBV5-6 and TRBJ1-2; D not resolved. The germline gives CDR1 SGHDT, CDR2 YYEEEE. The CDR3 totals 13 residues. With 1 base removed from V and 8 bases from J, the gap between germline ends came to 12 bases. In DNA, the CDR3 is TGTGCCAGCAGCTTGAGAGGGTATGAGGGCTACACCTTC. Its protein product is CASSLRGYEGYTF. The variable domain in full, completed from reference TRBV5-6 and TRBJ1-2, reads DAGVTQSPTHLIKTRGQQVTLRCSPKSGHDTVSWYQQALGQGPQFIFQYYEEEERQRGNFPDRFSGHQFPNYSSELNVNALLLGDSALYLCASSLRGYEGYTFGSGTRLTVV.

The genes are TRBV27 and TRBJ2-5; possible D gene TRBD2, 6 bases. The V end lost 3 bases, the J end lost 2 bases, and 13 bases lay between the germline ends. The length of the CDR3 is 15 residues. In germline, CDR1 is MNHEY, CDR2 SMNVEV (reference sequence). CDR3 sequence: CASSLSGSSQETQYF. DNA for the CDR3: TGTGCCAGCAGTTTGTCCGGGAGTAGTCAAGAGACCCAGTACTTC.

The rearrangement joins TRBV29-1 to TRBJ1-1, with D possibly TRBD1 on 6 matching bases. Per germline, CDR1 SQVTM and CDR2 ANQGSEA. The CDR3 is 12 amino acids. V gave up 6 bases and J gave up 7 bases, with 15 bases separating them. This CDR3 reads CSVEQGGGEAFF. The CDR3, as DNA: TGCAGCGTGGAACAGGGAGGAGGTGAAGCTTTCTTT.

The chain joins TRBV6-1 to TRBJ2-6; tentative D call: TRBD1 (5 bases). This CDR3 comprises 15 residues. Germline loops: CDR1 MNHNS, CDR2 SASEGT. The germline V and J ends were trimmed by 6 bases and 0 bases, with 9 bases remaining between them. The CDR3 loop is CASRDSDSGANVLTF. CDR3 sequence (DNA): TGTGCCAGCAGAGACAGCGACTCTGGGGCCAACGTCCTGACTTTC.

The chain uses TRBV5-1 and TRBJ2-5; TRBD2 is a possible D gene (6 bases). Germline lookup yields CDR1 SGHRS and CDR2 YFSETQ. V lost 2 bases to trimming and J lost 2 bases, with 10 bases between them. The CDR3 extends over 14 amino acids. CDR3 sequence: CASSFLEGQETQYF. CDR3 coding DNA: TGCGCCAGCAGCTTTCTGGAGGGGCAAGAGACCCAGTACTTC.

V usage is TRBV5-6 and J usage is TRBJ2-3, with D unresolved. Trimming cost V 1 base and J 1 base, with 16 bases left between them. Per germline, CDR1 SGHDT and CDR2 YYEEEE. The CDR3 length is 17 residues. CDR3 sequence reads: CASSLYAGFTGTDTQYF. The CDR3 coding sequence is TGTGCCAGCAGCTTGTACGCCGGGTTCACTGGCACAGATACGCAGTATTTT.

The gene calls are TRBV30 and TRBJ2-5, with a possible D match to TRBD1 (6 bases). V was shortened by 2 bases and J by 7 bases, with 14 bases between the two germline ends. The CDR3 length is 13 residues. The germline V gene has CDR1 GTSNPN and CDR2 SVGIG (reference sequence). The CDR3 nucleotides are TGTGCCTGGAGTCGGGTGGGGGCCGGGACCCAGTACTTC. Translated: CAWSRVGAGTQYF.

The CDR3 reads CASSQRQGNRELFF. CDR3 nucleotides: TGTGCCAGCAGCCAACGGCAGGGGAATAGGGAGCTGTTTTTT. J is TRBJ2-2 and V is TRBV4-2, with D tentatively TRBD1 (6 bases). Germline-derived CDR1 and CDR2 are LGHNA and YNFKEQ. Trimming cost V 2 bases and J 9 bases, with 13 bases left between them. This CDR3 comprises 14 residues.

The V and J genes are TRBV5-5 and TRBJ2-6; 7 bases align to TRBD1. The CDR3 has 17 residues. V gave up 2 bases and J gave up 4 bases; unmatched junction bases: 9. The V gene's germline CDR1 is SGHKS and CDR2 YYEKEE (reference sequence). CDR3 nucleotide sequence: TGTGCCAGCAGCTTCGAACAGGGGTCAGGAGGGGCCAACGTCCTGACTTTC. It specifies CASSFEQGSGGANVLTF.

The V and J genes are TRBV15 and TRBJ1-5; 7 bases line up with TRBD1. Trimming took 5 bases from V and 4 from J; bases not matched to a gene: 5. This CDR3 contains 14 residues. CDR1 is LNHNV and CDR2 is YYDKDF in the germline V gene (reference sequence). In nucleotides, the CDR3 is TGTGCCACCAGCTTTTTCAGGGGGAATCAGCCCCAGCATTTT. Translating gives CATSFFRGNQPQHF.

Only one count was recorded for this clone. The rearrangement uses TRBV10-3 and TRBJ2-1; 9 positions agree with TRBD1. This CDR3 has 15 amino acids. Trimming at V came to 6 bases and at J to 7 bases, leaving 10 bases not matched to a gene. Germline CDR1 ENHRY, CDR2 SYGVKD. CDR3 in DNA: TGTGCCATCAGCAAGCTAGAACAGGGGGCGAATGAGCAGTTCTTC. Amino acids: CAISKLEQGANEQFF.

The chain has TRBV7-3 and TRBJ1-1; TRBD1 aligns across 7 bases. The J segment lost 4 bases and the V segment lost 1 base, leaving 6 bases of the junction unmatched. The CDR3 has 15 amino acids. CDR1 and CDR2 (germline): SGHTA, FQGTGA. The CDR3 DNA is TGTGCCAGCAGCTTAAGGGGACAGCTTGGCACTGAAGCTTTCTTT. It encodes CASSLRGQLGTEAFF.